Listed below are T cell receptor beta chains from one sample, sequenced in a study of T cells after yellow fever vaccination. TCRdb itself ran the 5' RACE reads through MiXCR, one entry per CDR3 protein. The repertoire holds a few hundred thousand distinct CDR3 sequences, with approximately 4% as singletons. The sequences come from PBMCs, collected 5 days after the yellow fever booster vaccination. These receptors all come from a man aged 18 to 29 who received the YFV17D yellow fever vaccine. Each CDR3 is given with its conserved first and last residue. The D gene is left open where the match is weak. Size tells how often a clone was seen (once, few, many) or the class of an expanded clone, and some rows leave it out.

D gene	clone size	J gene	V gene	CDR3 DNA	CDR3 protein
TRBD1	-	TRBJ1-6	TRBV28	TGTGCCAGCAGCCCGCTTAGGGGGCCGAGCTCACCCCTCCACTTT	CASSPLRGPSSPLHF
-	-	TRBJ2-1	TRBV5-1	TGCGCCAGCAGCTTGGCCTCGGGGGCAGTCAATGAGCAGTTCTTC	CASSLASGAVNEQFF
TRBD2	few	TRBJ2-3	TRBV7-3	TGTGCCAGCAGCTTCCTACCGTCGACTAGCGGGGATTCAAATTATAGGTATTTT	CASSFLPSTSGDSNYRYF
-	-	TRBJ1-1	TRBV19	TGTGCCAGTAGTATTTCGAGGGGGAACACTGAAGCTTTCTTT	CASSISRGNTEAFF
-	-	TRBJ2-5	TRBV21-1	TGTGCCAGCCCATATTACAGGGTTGATGAGACCCAGTACTTC	CASPYYRVDETQYF
-	-	TRBJ1-1	TRBV14	TGTGCCAGCAGCCCCTCTTTTGACCCGGGTACTGAAGCTTTCTTT	CASSPSFDPGTEAFF
-	many	TRBJ2-1	TRBV7-3	TGTGCCAGCAGTCCGGACAGTTTCAATGAGCAGTTCTTC	CASSPDSFNEQFF
TRBD1	few	TRBJ2-1	TRBV25-1	TGTGCCAGCAGTGAATACAGGGGGCAGGGGCTATACAATGAGCAGTTCTTC	CASSEYRGQGLYNEQFF
-	-	TRBJ2-3	TRBV24-1	TGTGCCACCAGTGATTCAGGCGGGGGCGCAGATACGCAGTATTTT	CATSDSGGGADTQYF
TRBD2	-	TRBJ2-3	TRBV5-4	TGTGCCAGCAGCTTGGTAGTAGCGAGCGGGAGGCCTTTTACGCAGTATTTT	CASSLVVASGRPFTQYF
-	-	TRBJ1-6	TRBV27	TGTGCCAGCAGTTTACGGGCTGCACGGACGCTCGGGTCACCCCTCCACTTT	CASSLRAARTLGSPLHF
-	-	TRBJ2-7	TRBV25-1	TGTGCCAGCCATCCCGGGACGGGATACGAGCAGTACTTC	CASHPGTGYEQYF
TRBD2	many	TRBJ2-1	TRBV12-3/TRBV12-4	TGTGCCAGCAGTTTCAGCGGGGGGACCCTGTACAATGAGCAGTTCTTC	CASSFSGGTLYNEQFF
-	many	TRBJ1-5	TRBV30	TGTGCCTGGAGAGGCAGCGACTATCAGCCCCAGCATTTT	CAWRGSDYQPQHF
-	many	TRBJ1-2	TRBV12-3/TRBV12-4	TGTGCCAGCAGTTTGGGCCCAGGTTGGTCTGGCTACACCTTC	CASSLGPGWSGYTF
-	-	TRBJ2-5	TRBV7-9	TGTGCCAGCAGCCACGGACGGGAAGAGACCCAGTACTTC	CASSHGREETQYF
-	-	TRBJ2-3	TRBV7-2	TGTGCCAGCAGCACGTTAGTAGATACGCAGTATTTT	CASSTLVDTQYF
-	many	TRBJ2-3	TRBV10-3	TGTGCCACCAATGGGTGGGACACAGATACGCAGTATTTT	CATNGWDTDTQYF
-	-	TRBJ2-3	TRBV7-8	TGTGCCAGCACCAGGCACCAAGATACGCAGTATTTT	CASTRHQDTQYF
-	few	TRBJ1-2	TRBV12-3/TRBV12-4	TGTGCCAGCAGTTTAGGGCCCGTGTGGACTAAGACTGGCTACACCTTC	CASSLGPVWTKTGYTF